Listed below are T cell receptor beta chains from one sample, sequenced in a study of T cell repertoires in cytomegalovirus infection. TCRdb processed the reads anew with MiXCR; each CDR3 protein has one entry. The repertoire holds 600,000 to 700,000 distinct CDR3 sequences, approximately 33% seen once, with 15% to 20% in the top ten. Their antigens remain unidentified. The sequenced sample was cultured PBMCs, obtained from culture after CMV antigen stimulation. The receptors shown here come from a human donor in good health (CMV status not recorded). Some clones in this sample may be carry-over from other donors' samples. Each CDR3 is given with its conserved first and last residue. A D gene is named only where the DNA matches it firmly. Not every row has a clone size; where given, it reads once, few, many or a size class.

clone size: .
V gene: TRBV6-2/TRBV6-3
CDR3 length: 17
D gene: .
J gene: TRBJ2-3
CDR3 DNA: TGTGCCAGCAGTTACTCTCCGGCAGGGGACTTCGCGGGTACGCAGTATTTT
CDR3 protein: CASSYSPAGDFAGTQYF

clone size: few
V gene: TRBV11-3
CDR3 length: 15
D gene: .
J gene: TRBJ2-5
CDR3 DNA: TGTGCCAGCAGCCCCAGGAGCGGGCGGGAAGAGACCCAGTACTTC
CDR3 protein: CASSPRSGREETQYF

clone size: many
V gene: TRBV7-2
CDR3 length: 15
D gene: .
J gene: TRBJ1-1
CDR3 DNA: TGTGCCAGCAGCTTAGTTCCCACCATGAACACTGAAGCTTTCTTT
CDR3 protein: CASSLVPTMNTEAFF

clone size: .
V gene: TRBV20-1
CDR3 length: 14
D gene: .
J gene: TRBJ2-7
CDR3 DNA: TGCAGTGCCCGGACAGCCGGAACCTCGTTCGAGCAGTACTTC
CDR3 protein: CSARTAGTSFEQYF

clone size: .
V gene: TRBV7-6
CDR3 length: 17
D gene: TRBD1
J gene: TRBJ1-3
CDR3 DNA: TGTGCCAGCAGCCCCGATAGGACAGGTCGCTCTGGAAACACCATATATTTT
CDR3 protein: CASSPDRTGRSGNTIYF

clone size: few
V gene: TRBV6-5
CDR3 length: 13
D gene: .
J gene: TRBJ2-2
CDR3 DNA: TGTGCCAGCAGGCCGGGCGGCACCGGGGAGCTGTTTTTT
CDR3 protein: CASRPGGTGELFF

clone size: few
V gene: TRBV2
CDR3 length: 12
D gene: .
J gene: TRBJ1-2
CDR3 DNA: TGTGCCAGCAGTGGGGGTAGCTATGGCTACACCTTC
CDR3 protein: CASSGGSYGYTF

clone size: .
V gene: TRBV27
CDR3 length: 16
D gene: .
J gene: TRBJ2-3
CDR3 DNA: TGTGCCAGCAGACTTTGGTCCCAAGGGATGGCAGATACGCAGTATTTT
CDR3 protein: CASRLWSQGMADTQYF

clone size: many
V gene: TRBV7-9
CDR3 length: 15
D gene: TRBD1
J gene: TRBJ1-5
CDR3 DNA: TGTGCCAGCAGCCTCGGGACAGGGGGCAATCAGCCCCAGCATTTT
CDR3 protein: CASSLGTGGNQPQHF

clone size: many
V gene: TRBV7-2
CDR3 length: 15
D gene: .
J gene: TRBJ2-1
CDR3 DNA: TGTGCCAGCAGCCCGAGCCTGGGGGGCGGGGTGGAGCAGTTCTTC
CDR3 protein: CASSPSLGGGVEQFF

clone size: .
V gene: TRBV4-1
CDR3 length: 14
D gene: .
J gene: TRBJ2-1
CDR3 DNA: TGCGCCAGCAGCCGGATACTAGTTAACAATGAGCAGTTCTTC
CDR3 protein: CASSRILVNNEQFF

clone size: few
V gene: TRBV28
CDR3 length: 12
D gene: .
J gene: TRBJ2-5
CDR3 DNA: TGTGCCAGCAGTCCGAGGAGGGGGTCCCAGTACTTC
CDR3 protein: CASSPRRGSQYF

clone size: few
V gene: TRBV20-1
CDR3 length: 15
D gene: TRBD2
J gene: TRBJ2-1
CDR3 DNA: TGCAGTGCTACACTAGCGGGGATCTCCTACAATGAGCAGTTCTTC
CDR3 protein: CSATLAGISYNEQFF

clone size: many
V gene: TRBV7-9
CDR3 length: 14
D gene: TRBD1
J gene: TRBJ1-4
CDR3 DNA: TGTGCCAGCAGCCCACGGACAGGGTTTGAAAAACTGTTTTTT
CDR3 protein: CASSPRTGFEKLFF

clone size: few
V gene: TRBV4-1
CDR3 length: 17
D gene: TRBD2
J gene: TRBJ2-1
CDR3 DNA: TGCGCCAGCAGCCTACAGGATGCTAGCGGATCCTACAATGAGCAGTTCTTC
CDR3 protein: CASSLQDASGSYNEQFF

clone size: .
V gene: TRBV7-2
CDR3 length: 16
D gene: TRBD1
J gene: TRBJ1-5
CDR3 DNA: TGTGCCAGCAGCCCGGATGTGACAGGGGTGTATCAGCCCCAGCATTTT
CDR3 protein: CASSPDVTGVYQPQHF

clone size: .
V gene: TRBV11-2
CDR3 length: 16
D gene: TRBD2
J gene: TRBJ2-1
CDR3 DNA: TGTGCCAGCAGCTACCCGGGACTAGCGGGAGCAAATGAGCAGTTCTTC
CDR3 protein: CASSYPGLAGANEQFF

clone size: .
V gene: TRBV6-5
CDR3 length: 17
D gene: .
J gene: TRBJ1-6
CDR3 DNA: TGTGCCAGCAGTTACTCGAGACCTGAGGGGGGTCTTTCACCCCTCCACTTT
CDR3 protein: CASSYSRPEGGLSPLHF

clone size: .
V gene: TRBV4-2
CDR3 length: 14
D gene: .
J gene: TRBJ1-2
CDR3 DNA: TGTGCCAGCAGCCAAGTCCTCAGTAACTATGGCTACACCTTC
CDR3 protein: CASSQVLSNYGYTF

clone size: once
V gene: TRBV5-1
CDR3 length: 15
D gene: TRBD1
J gene: TRBJ1-1
CDR3 DNA: TGCGCCAGCAGCGCCGACAGGGCTGGAGGAACTGAAGCTTTCTTT
CDR3 protein: CASSADRAGGTEAFF

clone size: .
V gene: TRBV6-8
CDR3 length: 15
D gene: TRBD2
J gene: TRBJ2-3
CDR3 DNA: TGTGCCAGCAACCCCGGCGGGAGAGCCGGAGATACGCAGTATTTT
CDR3 protein: CASNPGGRAGDTQYF

clone size: .
V gene: TRBV2
CDR3 length: 13
D gene: .
J gene: TRBJ1-4
CDR3 DNA: TGTGCCAGCCACGAGGGCCCCGGGGAAAAACTGTTTTTT
CDR3 protein: CASHEGPGEKLFF

clone size: many
V gene: TRBV7-2
CDR3 length: 14
D gene: .
J gene: TRBJ2-3
CDR3 DNA: TGTGCCAGCAGCTTAGCCCTTAGGACAGATACGCAGTATTTT
CDR3 protein: CASSLALRTDTQYF

clone size: many
V gene: TRBV7-2
CDR3 length: 15
D gene: .
J gene: TRBJ2-3
CDR3 DNA: TGTGCCAGCAGCTTAGGCGCCTCTAGCACAGATACGCAGTATTTT
CDR3 protein: CASSLGASSTDTQYF

clone size: few
V gene: TRBV11-3
CDR3 length: 17
D gene: .
J gene: TRBJ1-3
CDR3 DNA: TGTGCCAGCAGCTCCACCGGGGGCGATAGCTCTGGAAACACCATATATTTT
CDR3 protein: CASSSTGGDSSGNTIYF

clone size: .
V gene: TRBV28
CDR3 length: 16
D gene: .
J gene: TRBJ1-3
CDR3 DNA: TGTGCCAGCAGACCGACGACAGGACTGGGTGGAAACACCATATATTTT
CDR3 protein: CASRPTTGLGGNTIYF

clone size: .
V gene: TRBV12-5
CDR3 length: 9
D gene: .
J gene: TRBJ1-1
CDR3 DNA: TGTGCTAGTGGCCCTTCGGCTTTCTTT
CDR3 protein: CASGPSAFF

clone size: few
V gene: TRBV27
CDR3 length: 13
D gene: TRBD2
J gene: TRBJ2-5
CDR3 DNA: TGTGCCAGCAGTTTATGGGAGGGCGAGACCCAGTACTTC
CDR3 protein: CASSLWEGETQYF

clone size: .
V gene: TRBV5-4
CDR3 length: 15
D gene: TRBD2
J gene: TRBJ2-7
CDR3 DNA: TGTGCCACCAGCAGCGGGGGGACTAGCCCTACGAAGCAGTACTTC
CDR3 protein: CATSSGGTSPTKQYF

clone size: few
V gene: TRBV6-2/TRBV6-3
CDR3 length: 15
D gene: .
J gene: TRBJ2-7
CDR3 DNA: TGTGCCAGCAGTCCCCGACAGGTCCGTGATTACGAGCAGTACTTC
CDR3 protein: CASSPRQVRDYEQYF

clone size: .
V gene: TRBV18
CDR3 length: 16
D gene: .
J gene: TRBJ1-1
CDR3 DNA: TGTGCCAGCTCACTTATAAAACCACGATCCAACACTGAAGCTTTCTTT
CDR3 protein: CASSLIKPRSNTEAFF

clone size: .
V gene: TRBV4-1
CDR3 length: 14
D gene: .
J gene: TRBJ1-1
CDR3 DNA: TGCGCCAGCAGCACCTCTTCGGCGGGGACAGAAGCTTTCTTT
CDR3 protein: CASSTSSAGTEAFF

clone size: .
V gene: TRBV5-1
CDR3 length: 16
D gene: .
J gene: TRBJ2-5
CDR3 DNA: TGCGCCAGCAGCCAAGTGACAGGCCTACCGGGGGAGACCCAGTACTTC
CDR3 protein: CASSQVTGLPGETQYF

clone size: .
V gene: TRBV4-2
CDR3 length: 14
D gene: .
J gene: TRBJ1-4
CDR3 DNA: TGTGCCAGCAGCCAAGATGAGGGGAATGAAAAACTGTTTTTT
CDR3 protein: CASSQDEGNEKLFF

clone size: .
V gene: TRBV28
CDR3 length: 15
D gene: TRBD1
J gene: TRBJ1-2
CDR3 DNA: TGTGCCAGCAGTCAAATACAGGGGGCGAACTATGGCTACACCTTC
CDR3 protein: CASSQIQGANYGYTF

clone size: few
V gene: TRBV5-1
CDR3 length: 15
D gene: TRBD1
J gene: TRBJ2-7
CDR3 DNA: TGCGCCAGCATCTGGTCCGGGACAGACTTATCCGAGCAGTACTTC
CDR3 protein: CASIWSGTDLSEQYF

clone size: .
V gene: TRBV4-2
CDR3 length: 16
D gene: .
J gene: TRBJ1-4
CDR3 DNA: TGTGCCAGCAGCCAAAGGGAGACTGTCACTAATGAAAAACTGTTTTTT
CDR3 protein: CASSQRETVTNEKLFF

clone size: few
V gene: TRBV11-2
CDR3 length: 19
D gene: .
J gene: TRBJ2-3
CDR3 DNA: TGTGCCAGCAGCTTAGGACCGCGAGGTGGCGGACCTAGCACAGATACGCAGTATTTT
CDR3 protein: CASSLGPRGGGPSTDTQYF

clone size: .
V gene: TRBV12-5
CDR3 length: 16
D gene: .
J gene: TRBJ1-5
CDR3 DNA: TGTGCTAGTGGCATGTCATTGGGCAGGAATAATCAGCCCCAGCATTTT
CDR3 protein: CASGMSLGRNNQPQHF

clone size: .
V gene: TRBV6-2/TRBV6-3
CDR3 length: 10
D gene: .
J gene: TRBJ2-3
CDR3 DNA: TGTGCCAGCTTAGGACCTACGCAGTATTTT
CDR3 protein: CASLGPTQYF

clone size: .
V gene: TRBV20-1
CDR3 length: 13
D gene: TRBD1
J gene: TRBJ2-1
CDR3 DNA: TGCAGTGCTAGGAGGGACAGGTACAATGAGCAGTTCTTC
CDR3 protein: CSARRDRYNEQFF

clone size: .
V gene: TRBV4-1
CDR3 length: 16
D gene: TRBD1
J gene: TRBJ1-2
CDR3 DNA: TGCGCCAGCAGCCCCTCTCGAGGGGGCGGGGACTATGGCTACACCTTC
CDR3 protein: CASSPSRGGGDYGYTF

clone size: .
V gene: TRBV7-6
CDR3 length: 12
D gene: .
J gene: TRBJ2-7
CDR3 DNA: TGTGCCAGCAGCTCACACGCGTCTGAGCAGTACTTC
CDR3 protein: CASSSHASEQYF

clone size: .
V gene: TRBV6-1
CDR3 length: 12
D gene: .
J gene: TRBJ2-7
CDR3 DNA: TGTGCCAGCAGGGCGATGGGCTACGAGCAGTACTTC
CDR3 protein: CASRAMGYEQYF

clone size: .
V gene: TRBV2
CDR3 length: 14
D gene: TRBD1
J gene: TRBJ2-5
CDR3 DNA: TGTGCCAGCAGCCGAGACAGGGGGCAAAAGACCCAGTACTTC
CDR3 protein: CASSRDRGQKTQYF

clone size: .
V gene: TRBV4-1
CDR3 length: 17
D gene: TRBD2
J gene: TRBJ2-3
CDR3 DNA: TGCGCCAGCAGCTTTCTAGCGGGGAGGTTCCTGACAGATACGCAGTATTTT
CDR3 protein: CASSFLAGRFLTDTQYF

clone size: .
V gene: TRBV5-5
CDR3 length: 16
D gene: TRBD2
J gene: TRBJ2-3
CDR3 DNA: TGTGCCAGCAGCTTGGTCGCGGGAGGTAGCACAGGTACGCAGTATTTT
CDR3 protein: CASSLVAGGSTGTQYF

clone size: few
V gene: TRBV6-1
CDR3 length: 17
D gene: TRBD1
J gene: TRBJ1-2
CDR3 DNA: TGTGCCAGCAGTCCTCGGACAGGGCGCTCGGGGTCGGGAGGCTACACCTTC
CDR3 protein: CASSPRTGRSGSGGYTF

clone size: many
V gene: TRBV7-2
CDR3 length: 18
D gene: TRBD2
J gene: TRBJ2-3
CDR3 DNA: TGTGCCAGCAGCTTAAGCCTAGCGGGGGGATCGAGCACAGATACGCAGTATTTT
CDR3 protein: CASSLSLAGGSSTDTQYF

clone size: .
V gene: TRBV12-3/TRBV12-4
CDR3 length: 16
D gene: .
J gene: TRBJ1-3
CDR3 DNA: TGTGCCAGCAGTTTACAGGGTCCGAGCTCTGGAAACACCATATATTTT
CDR3 protein: CASSLQGPSSGNTIYF

clone size: .
V gene: TRBV5-4
CDR3 length: 16
D gene: TRBD2
J gene: TRBJ2-1
CDR3 DNA: TGTGCCAGCAGCGGAACCGGGACTAGCGGGTGGAATGAGCAGTTCTTC
CDR3 protein: CASSGTGTSGWNEQFF

clone size: many
V gene: TRBV3-1
CDR3 length: 17
D gene: .
J gene: TRBJ2-7
CDR3 DNA: TGTGCCAGCAGCCAAGATCTCTGGGCAGGGGGGATCTACGAGCAGTACTTC
CDR3 protein: CASSQDLWAGGIYEQYF